This TCR beta chain emerged from a study of blood T cell repertoires in COVID-19. Profiled with immunoSEQ multiplex PCR; TCRdb holds only in-frame clones, not every one. Of some 89,000 clones in the sample, 89% were seen once. Germline V gene sequence: CDR1 SGDLS, CDR2 YYNGEE. J gave up 5 bases and V 4 bases, and 11 bases lay outside the gene matches. CDR3 length equals 16 residues. The chain recombines TRBV9 with TRBJ2-2, with 7 bases identical to TRBD2. This receptor was obtained from a man in his fifties with acute or convalescent COVID-19. The sequenced sample consisted of peripheral blood. The CDR3 is CASSPGNGRPTGELFF. The CDR3 DNA sequence: TGTGCCAGCAGCCCAGGGAACGGGAGGCCTACCGGGGAGCTGTTTTTT.